This T cell receptor (beta chain) was profiled in a study of tumor-infiltrating lymphocytes in primary liver carcinoma. Study background: Roughly 3.65 to 8 million productive TCRbeta reads were obtained per sample, with similar numbers across tissue types.

Study-level points and caveats: Relative to tumor region pairs, the tumor-adjacent and tumor-blood pairs showed overlap that was lower. It was in tumors, not blood, that the top-250-clone fraction was significantly higher (p = 0.039).

It was from roughly 20-30 mg of unsorted bulk tissue that RNA and DNA were co-extracted. This CDR3 has 15 residues. From germline, CDR1 is SGHAT and CDR2 FQDESV (reference sequence). Constant-region priming of around 530 ng total RNA yielded TCR beta cDNA. Three rounds of nested multiplex PCR with slightly modified ARM-PCR produced TCR beta libraries. TRBV1-TRBV30 forward primers paired with a C-beta reverse primer drove the first two PCR rounds, about 9 cycles each. One entry per CDR3 protein, called by TCRdb with MiXCR from the multiplex PCR reads. This sample has tens of thousands of distinct CDR3 sequences; roughly four fifths occur once, and the top ten carry 16%. Points on this clonotype: No antigen is known for it. Germline and junction disagree at one end, which may indicate a read error.

This chain connects TRBV11-1 to TRBJ2-3, with a possible D match to TRBD2 (5 bases). This sequence was found in a man aged 35 to 55 with primary liver carcinoma and hepatitis B virus infection. The material sequenced was liver tumor tissue from sampling region 4. As to subset: tumor region T4, right-lateral pole. CDR3 residues: CASSLPRESTYTQYF. CDR3 sequence (DNA): TGTGCCAGCAGTCTGCCGAGGGAGAGCACATATACGCAGTACTTT.